The rows below give T cell receptor beta chains drawn from one sample of a study of blood T cell repertoires in COVID-19. The assay was immunoSEQ multiplex PCR, and TCRdb's table has in-frame clones only and misses some. The data hold about 240,000 clones, with roughly 90% observed a single time. The specimen was PBMCs or T cells enriched from blood (not recorded which). The receptor source for this set is a young woman with acute COVID-19. Each CDR3 is given with its conserved first and last residue. A D gene is named only where the DNA matches it firmly. The size entry is marked missing in some rows and otherwise reads once, few, many or a size class.

DNA: TGTGCCAGCAGCAAACCGGGACACAACACCGGGGAGCTGTTTTTT; CDR3: CASSKPGHNTGELFF; J: TRBJ2-2; size: NA; V: TRBV5-4; length: 15; D: NA
DNA: TGTGCCAGCAGTCCCCGTCAGGGGACTGAAGCTTTCTTT; CDR3: CASSPRQGTEAFF; J: TRBJ1-1; size: NA; V: TRBV12-3/TRBV12-4; length: 13; D: NA
DNA: TGTGCCAGCAGTTTCTCCGGGGATTCACCCCTCCACTTT; CDR3: CASSFSGDSPLHF; J: TRBJ1-6; size: NA; V: TRBV27; length: 13; D: NA
DNA: TGTGCCAGCAGTGAGGCCGGCCGGAGTGAGCAGTTCTTC; CDR3: CASSEAGRSEQFF; J: TRBJ2-1; size: few; V: TRBV2; length: 13; D: NA
DNA: TGTGCCAGCAGCTTGTACAGGTTAAGCTACGAGCAGTACTTC; CDR3: CASSLYRLSYEQYF; J: TRBJ2-7; size: NA; V: TRBV7-8; length: 14; D: NA
DNA: TGTGCCAGCAGCGTAGCTCCGGGAACCGGGGAGCTGTTTTTT; CDR3: CASSVAPGTGELFF; J: TRBJ2-2; size: NA; V: TRBV9; length: 14; D: NA
DNA: TGCAGCGTTGAGGCGACAGAGAACACTGAAGCTTTCTTT; CDR3: CSVEATENTEAFF; J: TRBJ1-1; size: NA; V: TRBV29-1; length: 13; D: NA
DNA: TGCGCCAGCAGCTCCCACTCTGGAAACACCATATATTTT; CDR3: CASSSHSGNTIYF; J: TRBJ1-3; size: NA; V: TRBV5-1; length: 13; D: NA
DNA: TGTGCCAGCGGCCTCACCGGGGAGCTGTTTTTT; CDR3: CASGLTGELFF; J: TRBJ2-2; size: few; V: TRBV2; length: 11; D: NA
DNA: TGTGCCAGCAGCACCGAACAGGGGAGGCCAGAGACCCAGTACTTC; CDR3: CASSTEQGRPETQYF; J: TRBJ2-5; size: NA; V: TRBV9; length: 15; D: NA
DNA: TGTGCCAGCAGGTACAGGGGGCTGGGGTACGAGCAGTACTTC; CDR3: CASRYRGLGYEQYF; J: TRBJ2-7; size: once; V: TRBV6-2/TRBV6-3; length: 14; D: TRBD1
DNA: TGTGCCAGCAGCTTGCAGGGAAGCCCCATTTTGGATGGCTACACCTTC; CDR3: CASSLQGSPILDGYTF; J: TRBJ1-2; size: NA; V: TRBV5-6; length: 16; D: NA
DNA: TGCGCCAGCAGCCAACCAGGAGGGAGTACTGGAAACACCATATATTTT; CDR3: CASSQPGGSTGNTIYF; J: TRBJ1-3; size: NA; V: TRBV4-1; length: 16; D: NA
DNA: TGCGCCAGCAGCTCCGGGACAGGCGGAGGTAGCTACTTC; CDR3: CASSSGTGGGSYF; J: TRBJ2-7; size: NA; V: TRBV5-1; length: 13; D: TRBD1
DNA: TGCGCCAGCAGTGAGTCGCGGGGGACTGAAGCTTTCTTT; CDR3: CASSESRGTEAFF; J: TRBJ1-1; size: NA; V: TRBV10-2; length: 13; D: NA
DNA: TGCGCCAGCAGCCAAGATACAGGGACAGGAGAGAGCTCCTACAATGAGCAGTTCTTC; CDR3: CASSQDTGTGESSYNEQFF; J: TRBJ2-1; size: NA; V: TRBV4-3; length: 19; D: TRBD1
DNA: TGCGCCAGCAGCTTGGCGGGCCAGGGGGACGGCTACACCTTC; CDR3: CASSLAGQGDGYTF; J: TRBJ1-2; size: once; V: TRBV5-1; length: 14; D: TRBD1
DNA: TGCGCCAGCAGCGGAGCCTCGACAGGAAACAATCAGCCCCAGCATTTT; CDR3: CASSGASTGNNQPQHF; J: TRBJ1-5; size: NA; V: TRBV4-1; length: 16; D: NA
DNA: TGTGCCTGGAGTAGGGGACAGGGTAACATTCAGTACTTC; CDR3: CAWSRGQGNIQYF; J: TRBJ2-4; size: NA; V: TRBV30; length: 13; D: TRBD1
DNA: TGTGCCAGTATTGGAGTGCGGGGGAACACTGAAGCTTTCTTT; CDR3: CASIGVRGNTEAFF; J: TRBJ1-1; size: NA; V: TRBV19; length: 14; D: NA
DNA: TGTGCCAGCAGTTACTTCGGGACAGAGGATCAGCCCCAGCATTTT; CDR3: CASSYFGTEDQPQHF; J: TRBJ1-5; size: NA; V: TRBV6-2/TRBV6-3; length: 15; D: TRBD1
DNA: TGTGCCAGTAGTAACGGACAGTCCTACGAGCAGTACTTC; CDR3: CASSNGQSYEQYF; J: TRBJ2-7; size: NA; V: TRBV19; length: 13; D: NA
DNA: TGTGCCTGGAGTTGGCTAGCGGCTAGCACAGATACGCAGTATTTT; CDR3: CAWSWLAASTDTQYF; J: TRBJ2-3; size: once; V: TRBV30; length: 15; D: TRBD2
DNA: TGTGCCAGCAGCCTAGCGGGGGCTCTCACGCAGTATTTT; CDR3: CASSLAGALTQYF; J: TRBJ2-3; size: NA; V: TRBV6-2/TRBV6-3; length: 13; D: TRBD2
DNA: TGCGCCAGCAGCTACGCCTGGGGGGGTGCGGCCTACGAGCAGTACTTC; CDR3: CASSYAWGGAAYEQYF; J: TRBJ2-7; size: few; V: TRBV5-1; length: 16; D: TRBD2
DNA: TGTGCCAGCAGCTCCCTAGGGGGCCTGCGCAATGAGCAGTTCTTC; CDR3: CASSSLGGLRNEQFF; J: TRBJ2-1; size: NA; V: TRBV5-6; length: 15; D: TRBD1
DNA: TGCGCCAGCAGCCAAGCCCAAGGGGACAGGGAGTTCCTCTCTGGAAACACCATATATTTT; CDR3: CASSQAQGDREFLSGNTIYF; J: TRBJ1-3; size: NA; V: TRBV4-1; length: 20; D: TRBD1
DNA: TGTGCTAGCAGCTCTTTAAGGGAGGGTACGCAGTATTTT; CDR3: CASSSLREGTQYF; J: TRBJ2-3; size: NA; V: TRBV7-7; length: 13; D: TRBD2
DNA: TGTGCCAGCAGTTCGTACAATCAGCCCCAGCATTTT; CDR3: CASSSYNQPQHF; J: TRBJ1-5; size: NA; V: TRBV12-3/TRBV12-4; length: 12; D: NA
DNA: TGTGCCATCAGTGGGGGGGGCAGTGAAAAACTGTTTTTT; CDR3: CAISGGGSEKLFF; J: TRBJ1-4; size: once; V: TRBV10-3; length: 13; D: NA
DNA: TGTGCCAGTAGTATATCTCACGGACTAAACAATGGGCAGTTCTTC; CDR3: CASSISHGLNNGQFF; J: TRBJ2-1; size: NA; V: TRBV19; length: 15; D: NA
DNA: TGCGCCAGCAGCCGGACAGGGGTCTTGAACACTGAAGCTTTCTTT; CDR3: CASSRTGVLNTEAFF; J: TRBJ1-1; size: once; V: TRBV10-2; length: 15; D: TRBD1
DNA: TGCGCCAGCATTCAGGGGGCTGGGAACACTGAAGCTTTCTTT; CDR3: CASIQGAGNTEAFF; J: TRBJ1-1; size: NA; V: TRBV5-1; length: 14; D: TRBD1